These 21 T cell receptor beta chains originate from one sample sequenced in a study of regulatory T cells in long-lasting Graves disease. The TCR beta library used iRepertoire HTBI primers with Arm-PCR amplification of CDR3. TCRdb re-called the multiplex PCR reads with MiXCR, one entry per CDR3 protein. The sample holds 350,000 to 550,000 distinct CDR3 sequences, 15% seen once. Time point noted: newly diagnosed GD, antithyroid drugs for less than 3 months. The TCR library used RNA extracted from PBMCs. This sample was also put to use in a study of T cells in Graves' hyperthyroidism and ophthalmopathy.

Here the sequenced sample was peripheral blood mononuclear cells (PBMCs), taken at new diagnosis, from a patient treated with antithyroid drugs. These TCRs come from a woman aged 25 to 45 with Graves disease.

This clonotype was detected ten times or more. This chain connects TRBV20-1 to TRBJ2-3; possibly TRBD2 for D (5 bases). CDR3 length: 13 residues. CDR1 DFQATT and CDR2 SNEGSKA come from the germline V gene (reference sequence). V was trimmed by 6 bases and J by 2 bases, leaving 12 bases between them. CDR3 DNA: TGCAGTGCCAAGACCGGGAACACAGATACGCAGTATTTT. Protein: CSAKTGNTDTQYF.

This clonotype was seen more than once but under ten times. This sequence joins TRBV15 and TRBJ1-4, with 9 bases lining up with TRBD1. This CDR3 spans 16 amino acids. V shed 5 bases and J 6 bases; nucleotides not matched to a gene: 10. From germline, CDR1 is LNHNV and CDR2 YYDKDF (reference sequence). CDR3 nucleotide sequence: TGTGCCACCAGCGGTCTGATGGGACAGGGATATGAAAAACTGTTTTTT. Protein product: CATSGLMGQGYEKLFF.

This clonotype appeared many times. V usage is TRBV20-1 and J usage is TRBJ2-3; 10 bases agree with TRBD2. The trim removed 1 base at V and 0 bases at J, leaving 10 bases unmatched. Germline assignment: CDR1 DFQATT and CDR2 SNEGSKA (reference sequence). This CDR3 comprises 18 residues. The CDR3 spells CSARVASGGLGSTDTQYF. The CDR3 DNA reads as TGCAGTGCTAGAGTGGCTAGCGGGGGCCTTGGGAGCACAGATACGCAGTATTTT.

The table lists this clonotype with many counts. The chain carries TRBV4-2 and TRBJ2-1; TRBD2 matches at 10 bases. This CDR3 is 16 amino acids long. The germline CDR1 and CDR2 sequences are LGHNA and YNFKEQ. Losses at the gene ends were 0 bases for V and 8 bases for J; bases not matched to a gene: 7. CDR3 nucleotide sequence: TGTGCCAGCAGCCAAGATCAGTCTAGCGGGAGCTATGAGCAGTTCTTC. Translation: CASSQDQSSGSYEQFF.

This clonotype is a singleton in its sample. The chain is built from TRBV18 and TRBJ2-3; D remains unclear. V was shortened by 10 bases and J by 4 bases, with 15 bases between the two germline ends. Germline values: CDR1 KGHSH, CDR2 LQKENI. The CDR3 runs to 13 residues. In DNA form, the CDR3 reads TGTGCCACCTCCCCCAGATCCCCAGATACGCAGTATTTT. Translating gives CATSPRSPDTQYF.

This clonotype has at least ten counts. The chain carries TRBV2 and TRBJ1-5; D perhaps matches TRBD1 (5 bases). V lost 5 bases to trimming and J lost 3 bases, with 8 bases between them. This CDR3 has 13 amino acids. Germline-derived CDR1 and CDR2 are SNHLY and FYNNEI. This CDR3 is CASSQGYNQPQHF. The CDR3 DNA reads TGTGCCAGCAGTCAGGGATACAATCAGCCCCAGCATTTT.

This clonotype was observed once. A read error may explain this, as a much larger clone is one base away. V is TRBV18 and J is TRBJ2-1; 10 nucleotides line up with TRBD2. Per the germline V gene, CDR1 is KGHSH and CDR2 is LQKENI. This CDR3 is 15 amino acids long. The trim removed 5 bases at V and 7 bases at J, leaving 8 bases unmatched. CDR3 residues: CASSSILAGVNEQFF. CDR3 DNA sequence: TGTGCCAGCTCATCAATCCTAGCGGGAGTTAATGAGCAGTTCTTC.

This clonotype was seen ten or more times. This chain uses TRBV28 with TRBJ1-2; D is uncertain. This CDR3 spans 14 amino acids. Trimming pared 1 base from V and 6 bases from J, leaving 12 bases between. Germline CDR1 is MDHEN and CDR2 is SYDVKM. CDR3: CASSLFTRADGYTF. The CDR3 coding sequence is TGTGCCAGCAGTTTATTCACTCGGGCGGATGGCTACACCTTC.

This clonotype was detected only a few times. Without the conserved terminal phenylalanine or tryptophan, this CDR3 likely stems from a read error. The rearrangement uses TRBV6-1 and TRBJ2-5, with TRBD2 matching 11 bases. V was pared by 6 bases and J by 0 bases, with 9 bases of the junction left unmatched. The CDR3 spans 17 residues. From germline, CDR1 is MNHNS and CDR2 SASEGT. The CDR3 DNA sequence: TGTGCCAGCAGCTCAGGGACTAGCGGAGCGTACCAAGAGACCCAGTACTCC. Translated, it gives CASSSGTSGAYQETQYS.

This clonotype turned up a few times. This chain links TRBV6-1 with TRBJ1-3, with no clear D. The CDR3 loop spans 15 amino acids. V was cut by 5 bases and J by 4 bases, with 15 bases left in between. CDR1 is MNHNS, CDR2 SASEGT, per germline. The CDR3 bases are TGTGCCAGCAGTCAGGACTTGGCAGCCGGAAACACCATATATTTT. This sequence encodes CASSQDLAAGNTIYF.

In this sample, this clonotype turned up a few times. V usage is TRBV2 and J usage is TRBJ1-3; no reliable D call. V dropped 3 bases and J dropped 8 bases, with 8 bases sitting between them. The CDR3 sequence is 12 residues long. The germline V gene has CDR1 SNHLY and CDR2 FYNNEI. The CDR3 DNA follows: TGTGCCAGCAGTGAGACACAATACACCATATATTTT. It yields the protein CASSETQYTIYF.

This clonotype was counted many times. This CDR3 is CAISEEERVMSTYNEQFF. DNA of the CDR3: TGTGCCATCAGTGAGGAAGAACGGGTGATGTCTACCTACAATGAGCAGTTCTTC. This chain uses TRBV10-3 with TRBJ2-1; D is undetermined. Trimming took 2 bases from V and 2 from J, leaving 19 bases between them. CDR3 size: 18 residues. The germline CDR1 and CDR2 sequences are ENHRY and SYGVKD.

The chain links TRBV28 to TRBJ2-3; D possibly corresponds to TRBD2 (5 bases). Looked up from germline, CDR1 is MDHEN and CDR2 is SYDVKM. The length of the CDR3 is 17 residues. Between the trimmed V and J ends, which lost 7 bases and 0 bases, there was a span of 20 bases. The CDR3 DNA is TGTGCCAGCAAAGACGGCGGGTACAAGACTAGCACAGATACGCAGTATTTT. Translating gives CASKDGGYKTSTDTQYF.

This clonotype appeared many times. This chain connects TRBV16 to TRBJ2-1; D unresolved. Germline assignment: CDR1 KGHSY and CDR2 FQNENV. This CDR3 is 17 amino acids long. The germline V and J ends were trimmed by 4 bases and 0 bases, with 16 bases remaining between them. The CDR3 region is CASSPQSGPSSYNEQFF. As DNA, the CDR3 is TGTGCCAGCAGCCCCCAATCGGGCCCGAGCTCCTACAATGAGCAGTTCTTC.

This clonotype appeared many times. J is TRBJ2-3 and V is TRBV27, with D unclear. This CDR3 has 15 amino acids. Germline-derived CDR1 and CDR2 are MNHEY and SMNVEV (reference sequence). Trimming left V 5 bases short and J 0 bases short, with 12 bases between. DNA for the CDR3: TGTGCCAGCAGTCGGGCAGCTTCTAGCACAGATACGCAGTATTTT. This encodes CASSRAASSTDTQYF.

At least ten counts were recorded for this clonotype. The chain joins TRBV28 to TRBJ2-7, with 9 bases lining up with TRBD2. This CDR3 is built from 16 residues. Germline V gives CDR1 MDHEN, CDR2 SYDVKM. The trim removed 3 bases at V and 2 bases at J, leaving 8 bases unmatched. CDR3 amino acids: CASSLSTSGSAYEQYF. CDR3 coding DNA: TGTGCCAGCAGTTTGAGTACTAGCGGGTCAGCCTACGAGCAGTACTTC.

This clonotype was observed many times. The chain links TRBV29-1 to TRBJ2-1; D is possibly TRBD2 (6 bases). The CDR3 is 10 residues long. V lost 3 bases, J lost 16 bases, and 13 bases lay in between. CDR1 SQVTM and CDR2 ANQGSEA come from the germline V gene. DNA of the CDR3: TGCAGCGTTGACCCGGGACTCAATTTCTTC. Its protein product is CSVDPGLNFF.

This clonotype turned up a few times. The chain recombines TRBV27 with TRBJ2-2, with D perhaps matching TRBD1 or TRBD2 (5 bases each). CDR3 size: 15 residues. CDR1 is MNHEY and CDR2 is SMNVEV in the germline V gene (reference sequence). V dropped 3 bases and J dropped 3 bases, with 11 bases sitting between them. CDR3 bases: TGTGCCAGCAGTTTTGGGGGACGGTACACCGGGGAGCTGTTTTTT. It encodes CASSFGGRYTGELFF.

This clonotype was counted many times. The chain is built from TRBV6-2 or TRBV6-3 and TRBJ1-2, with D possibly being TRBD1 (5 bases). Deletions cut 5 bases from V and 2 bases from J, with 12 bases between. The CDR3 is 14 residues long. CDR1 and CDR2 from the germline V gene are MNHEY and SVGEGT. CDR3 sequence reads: CASSEVEGNYGYTF. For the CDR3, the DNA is TGTGCCAGCAGTGAAGTGGAGGGGAACTATGGCTACACCTTC.

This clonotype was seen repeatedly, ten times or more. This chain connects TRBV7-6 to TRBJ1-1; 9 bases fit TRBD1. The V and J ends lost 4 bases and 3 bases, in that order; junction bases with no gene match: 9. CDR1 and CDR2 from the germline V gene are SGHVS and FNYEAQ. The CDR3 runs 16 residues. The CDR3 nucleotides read TGTGCCAGCAGCTCCTCCCGACGGACAGGGGACACTGAAGCTTTCTTT. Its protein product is CASSSSRRTGDTEAFF.

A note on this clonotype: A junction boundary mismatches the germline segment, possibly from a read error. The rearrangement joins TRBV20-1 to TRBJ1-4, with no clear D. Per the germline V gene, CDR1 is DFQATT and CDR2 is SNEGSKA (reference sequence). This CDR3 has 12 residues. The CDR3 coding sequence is TGCAGTGCTGACGACGGGAATGAACAACTGTTTTTT. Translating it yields CSADDGNEQLFF.